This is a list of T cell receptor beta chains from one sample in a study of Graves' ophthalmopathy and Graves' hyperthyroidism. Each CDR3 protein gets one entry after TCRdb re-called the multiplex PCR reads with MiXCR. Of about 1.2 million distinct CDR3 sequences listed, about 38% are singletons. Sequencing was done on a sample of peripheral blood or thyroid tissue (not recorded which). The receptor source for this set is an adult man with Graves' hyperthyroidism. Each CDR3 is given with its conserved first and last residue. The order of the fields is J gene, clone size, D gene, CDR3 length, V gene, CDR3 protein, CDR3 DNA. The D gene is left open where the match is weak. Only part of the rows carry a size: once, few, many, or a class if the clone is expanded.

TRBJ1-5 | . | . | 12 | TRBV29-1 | CSVSLGLETQHF | TGCAGCGTATCTCTAGGGTTGGAGACCCAGCATTTT
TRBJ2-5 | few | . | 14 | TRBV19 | CASSSKGLQETQYF | TGTGCCAGTAGCTCCAAGGGACTGCAAGAGACCCAGTACTTC
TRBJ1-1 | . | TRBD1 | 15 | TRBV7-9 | CASSQRTGLGTEAFF | TGTGCCAGCAGCCAAAGGACAGGGCTAGGCACTGAAGCTTTCTTT
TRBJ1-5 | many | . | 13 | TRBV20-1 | CSARGLSNQPQHF | TGCAGTGCTAGGGGCCTTAGCAATCAGCCCCAGCATTTT
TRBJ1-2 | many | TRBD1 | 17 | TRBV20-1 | CSARDVVEGAIGYGYTF | TGCAGTGCTAGAGATGTGGTTGAGGGGGCGATCGGCTATGGCTACACCTTC
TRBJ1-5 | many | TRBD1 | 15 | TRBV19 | CASRLTGQGNQPQHF | TGTGCCAGTAGACTGACAGGACAGGGCAATCAGCCCCAGCATTTT
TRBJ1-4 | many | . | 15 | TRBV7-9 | CASSSGPSTNEKLFF | TGTGCCAGCAGCTCTGGACCCTCAACTAATGAAAAACTGTTTTTT
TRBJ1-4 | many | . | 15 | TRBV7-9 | CASSPTGRRGEKLFF | TGTGCCAGCAGCCCTACAGGGCGCCGAGGTGAAAAACTGTTTTTT
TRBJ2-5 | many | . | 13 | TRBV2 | CASTQEGRETQYF | TGTGCCAGCACCCAGGAGGGTCGGGAGACCCAGTACTTC
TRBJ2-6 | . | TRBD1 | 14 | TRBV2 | CASTQGAGANVLTF | TGTGCCAGCACCCAGGGGGCGGGGGCCAACGTCCTGACTTTC
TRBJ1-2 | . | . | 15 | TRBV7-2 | CASSLEAEPVYGYTF | TGTGCCAGCAGCTTGGAGGCGGAGCCGGTGTATGGCTACACCTTC
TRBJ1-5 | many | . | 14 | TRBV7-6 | CASSLEAGNQPQHF | TGTGCCAGCAGCTTAGAGGCAGGTAATCAGCCCCAGCATTTT
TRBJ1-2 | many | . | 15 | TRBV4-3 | CASSPTRVANYGYTF | TGCGCCAGCAGCCCAACCAGAGTAGCTAACTATGGCTACACCTTC
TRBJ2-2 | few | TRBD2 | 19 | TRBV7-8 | CASSLGAVFAGADTGELFF | TGTGCCAGCAGCTTAGGGGCGGTTTTTGCGGGAGCGGACACCGGGGAGCTGTTTTTT
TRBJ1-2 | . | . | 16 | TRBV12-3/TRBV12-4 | CASSHWNGGFIYGYTF | TGTGCCAGCAGCCATTGGAACGGGGGGTTTATTTATGGCTACACCTTC
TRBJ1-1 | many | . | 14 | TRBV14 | CASSQAQRNTEAFF | TGTGCCAGCAGCCAGGCTCAGCGGAACACTGAAGCTTTCTTT
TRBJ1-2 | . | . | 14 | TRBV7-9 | CASSGRPGTYGYTF | TGTGCCAGCAGCGGGCGGCCCGGGACCTATGGCTACACCTTC
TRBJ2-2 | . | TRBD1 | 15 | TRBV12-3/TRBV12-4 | CASSPRTGLTGELLF | TGTGCCAGCAGTCCCCGGACAGGGCTGACCGGGGAGCTGCTTTTT
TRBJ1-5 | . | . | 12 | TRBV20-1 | CSGSREGQPQHF | TGCAGTGGTAGCAGGGAGGGTCAGCCCCAGCATTTT
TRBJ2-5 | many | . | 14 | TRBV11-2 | CAIKRRDLQETQYF | TGTGCCATCAAGCGCCGGGACCTACAAGAGACCCAGTACTTC
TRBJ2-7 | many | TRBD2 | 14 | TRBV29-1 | CSVEGLAGGVEQYF | TGCAGCGTTGAAGGACTAGCGGGAGGCGTCGAGCAGTACTTC
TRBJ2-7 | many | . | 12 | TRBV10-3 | CAISDGGHEQYF | TGTGCCATCAGTGATGGGGGCCACGAGCAGTACTTC
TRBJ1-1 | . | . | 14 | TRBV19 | CASSMPGNNTEAFF | TGTGCCAGTAGTATGCCAGGGAACAACACTGAAGCCTTCTTT
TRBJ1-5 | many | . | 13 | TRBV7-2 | CASSSRVRQPQHF | TGTGCCAGCAGCTCAAGGGTTAGGCAGCCCCAGCATTTT
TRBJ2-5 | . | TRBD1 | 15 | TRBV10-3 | CAISEKDRGHETQYF | TGTGCCATCAGTGAGAAGGACAGGGGGCATGAGACCCAGTACTTC
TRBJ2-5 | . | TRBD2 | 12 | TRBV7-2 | CASLLAGETQYF | TGTGCCAGCTTACTAGCGGGCGAGACCCAGTACTTC
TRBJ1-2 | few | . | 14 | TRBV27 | CASSPPGGLYGYTF | TGTGCCAGCTCACCCCCCGGGGGCCTCTATGGCTACACCTTC
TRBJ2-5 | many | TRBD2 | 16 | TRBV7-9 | CASSRLFGTSGETQYF | TGTGCCAGCAGCCGACTTTTCGGGACTAGCGGAGAGACCCAGTACTTC
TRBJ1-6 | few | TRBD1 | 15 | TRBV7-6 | CASSRRDRGNSPLHF | TGTGCCAGCAGCAGAAGGGACAGGGGGAATTCACCCCTCCACTTT
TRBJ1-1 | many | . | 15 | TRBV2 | CASSDAVLVNTEAFF | TGTGCCAGCAGTGACGCGGTTTTAGTGAACACTGAAGCTTTCTTT
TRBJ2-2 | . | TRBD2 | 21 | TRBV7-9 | CASSPNSGTSGRATYTGELFF | TGTGCCAGCAGCCCAAATTCCGGGACTAGCGGGAGGGCCACTTACACCGGGGAGCTGTTTTTT
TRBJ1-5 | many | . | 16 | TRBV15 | CATSVHFGRSNQPQHF | TGTGCCACCAGCGTCCATTTTGGGAGAAGCAATCAGCCCCAGCATTTT
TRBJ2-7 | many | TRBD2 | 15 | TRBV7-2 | CASSLYSGKTYEQYF | TGTGCCAGCAGCTTGTATAGCGGGAAAACCTACGAGCAGTACTTC
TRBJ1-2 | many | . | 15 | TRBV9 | CASSDRDLLDYGYTF | TGTGCCAGCAGCGATCGAGATCTCCTAGACTATGGCTACACCTTC
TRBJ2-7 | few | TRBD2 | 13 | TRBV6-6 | CASSYERGNEQYF | TGTGCCAGCAGTTACGAGCGGGGTAACGAGCAGTACTTC